These 31 T cell receptor beta chains were all obtained from the same sample, sequenced in a study of T cells in localized non-small cell lung cancer. Only in-frame clones appear in the TCRdb table, and some are missing; sequencing was by immunoSEQ multiplex PCR. The sample includes more than 30,000 clones, nearly 90% of them seen just once. Sequencing used peripheral blood mononuclear cells, obtained before any cancer treatment. All receptors derive from a woman aged 35 to 69 with stage III lung adenocarcinoma.

This sequence joins TRBV7-9 and TRBJ1-1; D ambiguous. The germline CDR1 and CDR2 sequences are SEHNR and FQNEAQ (reference sequence). V was clipped by 2 bases and J by 5 bases, with 6 bases between them. The CDR3 length is 12 residues. The CDR3 is CASSLSGTEAFF. The DNA of the CDR3 is TGTGCCAGCAGCTTATCGGGAACTGAAGCTTTCTTT. The full variable domain, rest sourced from reference TRBV7-9 and TRBJ1-1, is DTGVSQNPRHKITKRGQNVTFRCDPISEHNRLYWYRQTLGQGPEFLTYFQNEAQLEKSRLLSDRFSAERPKGSFSTLEIQRTEQGDSAMYLCASSLSGTEAFFGQGTRLTVV.

Points on this clone: The junction does not match germline at one end; this may be a read error. The chain employs TRBV29-1 and TRBJ2-7; 10 bases are a match to TRBD2. The CDR3 has 14 amino acids. Looked up from germline, CDR1 is SQVTM and CDR2 is ANQGSEA. In DNA, the CDR3 is TGCAGCGCGGGATCTAGCGGGGGCTCCCACGAGCAGTACTTC. Translated, it gives CSAGSSGGSHEQYF.

J is TRBJ2-5 and V is TRBV19; D is possibly TRBD2 (6 bases). Trimming pared 3 bases from V and 4 bases from J, leaving 15 bases between. The CDR3 totals 15 residues. Germline CDR1 and CDR2: LNHDA and SQIVND (reference sequence). CDR3 coding DNA: TGTGCCAGTAGTATCTCACTAGCTATGCGAGAGACCCAGTACTTC. Amino acids: CASSISLAMRETQYF.

This rearrangement joins TRBV18 to TRBJ1-1; possibly TRBD1 for D (6 bases). This CDR3 has 14 amino acids. Trimming shortened V by 2 bases and J by 6 bases, and 13 bases separated the two germline ends. From germline, CDR1 is KGHSH and CDR2 LQKENI. The CDR3 sequence: CASSPGGGRAEAFF. The CDR3, as DNA: TGTGCCAGCTCACCAGGGGGGGGCCGGGCTGAAGCTTTCTTT.

V gene TRBV5-8 combines with J gene TRBJ2-7, with 13 bases aligning to TRBD2. The germline V gene has CDR1 SGHTS and CDR2 YDEGEE. V lost 6 bases and J lost 5; bases outside the gene matches: 14. This CDR3 is built from 17 residues. The CDR3 protein is CASNSPLGLAGENEQYF. In nucleotides, the CDR3 is TGTGCCAGCAACTCCCCTTTAGGACTAGCGGGAGAGAACGAGCAGTACTTC.

The chain couples TRBV19 to TRBJ1-2, with a weak D call TRBD1 (5 bases). Germline-derived CDR1 and CDR2 are LNHDA and SQIVND (reference sequence). The CDR3 runs 12 residues. V lost 5 bases to trimming and J lost 4 bases, with 8 bases between them. This CDR3 is CASSDSFYGYTF. CDR3 sequence (DNA): TGTGCCAGTAGTGACAGTTTCTATGGCTACACCTTC. Combining the CDR3 with reference TRBV19 and TRBJ1-2 gives the whole variable domain DGGITQSPKYLFRKEGQNVTLSCEQNLNHDAMYWYRQDPGQGLRLIYYSQIVNDFQKGDIAEGYSVSREKKESFPLTVTSAQKNPTAFYLCASSDSFYGYTFGSGTRLTVV.

This clone was counted a single time. The chain links TRBV5-6 to TRBJ2-7; 12 nucleotides agree with TRBD2. CDR1 is SGHDT, CDR2 YYEEEE, per germline. This CDR3 comprises 15 residues. J was trimmed by 3 bases and V by 1 base; bases with no gene match: 2. The CDR3 nucleotides are TGTGCCAGCAGCTTGCCGGGACTAGCGGGCTACGAGCAGTACTTC. It encodes CASSLPGLAGYEQYF.

DNA of the CDR3: TGCAGCGTTGTGGGGGCTCTAGCGGGGGGATCCTACAATGAGCAGTTCTTC. It translates to CSVVGALAGGSYNEQFF. The genes are TRBV29-1 and TRBJ2-1; 11 bases map to TRBD2. Germline V lookup: CDR1 SQVTM, CDR2 ANQGSEA. The CDR3 is 17 amino acids. J lost 1 base, V lost 4 bases, and 9 bases had no gene match.

The gene calls are TRBV27 and TRBJ2-7, with TRBD2 as a possible D gene (6 bases). This CDR3 comprises 15 residues. V lost 4 bases and J 3 bases, leaving 16 bases between the germline ends. Per the germline V gene, CDR1 is MNHEY and CDR2 is SMNVEV (reference sequence). CDR3 sequence (DNA): TGTGCCAGCAGTTCCCCGGGACGGAGGGGCTACGAGCAGTACTTC. This gives the protein CASSSPGRRGYEQYF.

The rearrangement links TRBV15 to TRBJ2-3; D could derive from TRBD1 or TRBD2 (6 bases each). The CDR3 is made up of 19 amino acids. Germline loops: CDR1 LNHNV, CDR2 YYDKDF (reference sequence). V dropped 0 bases and J dropped 9 bases, with 28 bases sitting between them. The CDR3 sequence: CATSRDPPSGTGGPNTQYF. CDR3 sequence (DNA): TGTGCCACCAGCAGAGATCCCCCTTCCGGCACCGGGGGCCCAAACACGCAGTATTTT.

The chain has TRBV7-9 and TRBJ2-3, with 12 bases that match TRBD2. The CDR3 covers 16 residues. Trimming at V came to 8 bases and at J to 0 bases, leaving 6 bases not matched to a gene. Germline V gene sequence: CDR1 SEHNR, CDR2 FQNEAQ (reference sequence). The CDR3 DNA sequence: TGTGCCAGCCCGACTAGCGGGGGAAAGAGCACAGATACGCAGTATTTT. It yields the protein CASPTSGGKSTDTQYF.

The chain employs TRBV18 and TRBJ1-5; a weak D match, TRBD1 (6 bases). The germline V gene encodes CDR1 KGHSH and CDR2 LQKENI. This CDR3 has 14 amino acids. The V end was cut by 2 bases, the J end by 3 bases, with 8 bases between. CDR3 region: CASSPDRSNQPQHF. The CDR3 DNA reads TGTGCCAGCTCACCAGACAGGTCCAATCAGCCCCAGCATTTT.

The V gene is TRBV5-1, the J gene TRBJ2-7; 7 bases fit TRBD2. V shed 0 bases, J shed 3 bases, and the junction held 3 bases outside the gene matches. Germline values: CDR1 SGHRS, CDR2 YFSETQ. CDR3 length: 14 residues. The CDR3 loop is CASSLAGEGYEQYF. CDR3 bases: TGCGCCAGCAGCTTGGCCGGGGAGGGCTACGAGCAGTACTTC.

This chain connects TRBV27 to TRBJ1-3; D might be TRBD1 (5 bases). Trimming pared 0 bases from V and 2 bases from J, leaving 5 bases between. Germline V gene data show CDR1 as MNHEY and CDR2 as SMNVEV (reference sequence). This CDR3 has 14 residues. This chain's CDR3 is CASSLSGAGNTIYF. CDR3 sequence (DNA): TGTGCCAGCAGTTTATCAGGGGCTGGAAACACCATATATTTT.

The chain couples TRBV19 to TRBJ1-4; D gene unclear. Germline-derived CDR1 and CDR2 are LNHDA and SQIVND (reference sequence). The CDR3 is 12 amino acids. Trimming took 7 bases from V and 7 from J, leaving 10 bases between them. CDR3 loop: CASTRAGEKLFF. CDR3 nucleotides: TGTGCCAGTACTCGAGCGGGTGAAAAACTGTTTTTT.

The chain joins TRBV19 to TRBJ2-7; D is unresolved. CDR1 is LNHDA, CDR2 SQIVND, per germline (reference sequence). V shed 0 bases and J shed 2 bases, with 11 bases lying between them. This CDR3 has 15 residues. DNA for the CDR3: TGTGCCAGTAGTATAGAGGCCAGCTATCCCTACGAGCAGTACTTC. This encodes CASSIEASYPYEQYF.

V usage is TRBV28 and J usage is TRBJ2-7; D remains ambiguous. CDR3 length: 12 amino acids. The germline V and J ends were trimmed by 3 bases and 2 bases, with 5 bases remaining between them. Germline CDR1 MDHEN, CDR2 SYDVKM. The CDR3 spells CASSFTTYEQYF. Written as DNA, the CDR3 is TGTGCCAGCAGTTTCACAACCTACGAGCAGTACTTC.

The gene calls are TRBV21-1 and TRBJ1-5. TRBV21-1 corresponds to a pseudogene. This CDR3 is 14 amino acids long. The CDR3 DNA reads TGTGCCAGCAGCAAAGCCGAGGGCAATCAGCCCCAGCATTTT. Its translation: CASSKAEGNQPQHF.

This chain uses TRBV28 with TRBJ1-2; maybe TRBD1 (6 bases). The CDR3 length is 13 residues. Germline V gene lookup returns CDR1 MDHEN and CDR2 SYDVKM. The V gene lost 7 bases and the J gene lost 3 bases, with 12 bases spanning the gap. CDR3 amino acids: CASTGTFDYGYTF. The CDR3 DNA is TGTGCCAGCACCGGGACATTTGACTATGGCTACACCTTC.

Comments on this clone: The junction does not match germline at one end; this may be a read error. This chain's CDR3 is CASSLGTLNEQFF. The CDR3 DNA sequence: TGTGCTAGCAGCCTGGGGACACTCAATGAGCAGTTCTTC. This chain joins TRBV7-7 and TRBJ2-1; the D gene is possibly TRBD1 (6 bases). The CDR3 is 13 amino acids. Germline lookup yields CDR1 SSHAT and CDR2 FNYEAQ (reference sequence).

This chain connects TRBV11-2 to TRBJ2-7; 15 bases are shared with TRBD2. Germline CDR1 SGHAT, CDR2 FQNNGV. The V gene end was trimmed by 6 bases and the J gene end by 0 bases; junction bases not matched to a gene: 6. This CDR3 has 17 amino acids. CDR3 residues: CASRPGLAGGNSYEQYF. The DNA of the CDR3 is TGTGCCAGCAGGCCGGGACTAGCGGGGGGAAACTCCTACGAGCAGTACTTC.

This clone was observed once. The chain is built from TRBV30 and TRBJ1-4, with 7 bases that match TRBD1. Germline V gives CDR1 GTSNPN, CDR2 SVGIG (reference sequence). Losses at the gene ends were 5 bases for V and 8 bases for J; bases not matched to a gene: 8. The CDR3 has 13 residues. As DNA, the CDR3 is TGTGCCTGGGGAACAGGGGTGGAGGAAAAACTGTTTTTT. Translating it yields CAWGTGVEEKLFF.

V is TRBV18 and J is TRBJ2-2; no firm D call. This CDR3 has 13 amino acids. CDR1 is KGHSH and CDR2 is LQKENI in the germline V gene. V dropped 2 bases and J dropped 3 bases, with 4 bases sitting between them. The CDR3 spells CASSPRDTGELFF. Here the CDR3 DNA reads TGTGCCAGCTCACCAAGGGACACCGGGGAGCTGTTTTTT.

The V call is TRBV19, the J call TRBJ2-6, with D unresolved. Germline CDR1 is LNHDA and CDR2 is SQIVND (reference sequence). This CDR3 is 15 amino acids long. V lost 5 bases and J lost 0, with 8 bases in between. In DNA, the CDR3 is TGTGCCAGTAGTGAGCCAATCTCTGGGGCCAACGTCCTGACTTTC. It encodes CASSEPISGANVLTF.

This clone showed up just once. This chain connects TRBV27 to TRBJ2-5, with 12 bases matching TRBD1. Germline CDR1 and CDR2: MNHEY and SMNVEV (reference sequence). This CDR3 has 17 amino acids. J was trimmed by 4 bases and V by 5 bases; bases with no gene match: 11. The CDR3: CASSKITGTGGRETQYF. Here the CDR3 DNA reads TGTGCCAGCAGTAAGATCACCGGGACAGGGGGCCGAGAGACCCAGTACTTC.

This chain uses TRBV7-6 with TRBJ2-2; no clear D gene. This CDR3 spans 11 amino acids. The germline gives CDR1 SGHVS, CDR2 FNYEAQ. Trimming took off 3 bases at V and 8 bases at J, with 4 bases between the two ends. CDR3 loop: CASSFGGELFF. CDR3 coding DNA: TGTGCCAGCAGCTTCGGAGGGGAGCTGTTTTTT.

The chain joins TRBV5-6 to TRBJ1-6, with D unclear. The V end was cut by 3 bases, the J end by 8 bases, with 15 bases between. From germline, CDR1 is SGHDT and CDR2 YYEEEE. This CDR3 region has 15 residues. Written as DNA, the CDR3 is TGTGCCAGCAGCTCTCGCGGGAGAGCTCATTCACCCCTCCACTTT. The encoded protein is CASSSRGRAHSPLHF.

The chain combines TRBV30 with TRBJ2-6; perhaps D is TRBD1 or TRBD2 (7 bases each). The CDR3 length is 15 residues. CDR1 is GTSNPN, CDR2 SVGIG, per germline (reference sequence). V was trimmed by 8 bases and J by 0 bases, leaving 14 bases between them. DNA of the CDR3: TGTGCCAGCGGGACAGACCTCTCTGGGGCCAACGTCCTGACTTTC. Translated: CASGTDLSGANVLTF.

This sequence joins TRBV6-4 and TRBJ2-3; 10 bases agree with TRBD2. The CDR3 length is 15 residues. The germline CDR1 and CDR2 sequences are MRHNA and SNTAGT. V lost 4 bases, J lost 4 bases, and 5 bases stayed unmatched. The CDR3, as DNA: TGTGCCAGCAGTGGGCTAGCGGGAGCCTCAGATACGCAGTATTTT. This gives the protein CASSGLAGASDTQYF.

This rearrangement joins TRBV7-9 to TRBJ1-4; a weak D match, TRBD1 (5 bases). The germline gives CDR1 SEHNR, CDR2 FQNEAQ (reference sequence). The CDR3 extends over 15 amino acids. V lost 8 bases to trimming and J lost 8 bases, with 21 bases between them. The CDR3 here is CASGHHVGPGEKLFF. CDR3 DNA: TGTGCCAGCGGACACCACGTCGGCCCGGGCGAAAAACTGTTTTTT.

J is TRBJ2-6 and V is TRBV7-8; 7 bases fit TRBD1. V gave up 3 bases and J gave up 7 bases; unmatched junction bases: 12. The CDR3 length is 17 residues. Germline V CDR1 and CDR2: SGHVS, FQNEAQ. The CDR3 bases are TGTGCCAGCAGCTTCGCCTACAGGGGAGTCAGAGCCAACGTCCTGACTTTC. Translated, it gives CASSFAYRGVRANVLTF.